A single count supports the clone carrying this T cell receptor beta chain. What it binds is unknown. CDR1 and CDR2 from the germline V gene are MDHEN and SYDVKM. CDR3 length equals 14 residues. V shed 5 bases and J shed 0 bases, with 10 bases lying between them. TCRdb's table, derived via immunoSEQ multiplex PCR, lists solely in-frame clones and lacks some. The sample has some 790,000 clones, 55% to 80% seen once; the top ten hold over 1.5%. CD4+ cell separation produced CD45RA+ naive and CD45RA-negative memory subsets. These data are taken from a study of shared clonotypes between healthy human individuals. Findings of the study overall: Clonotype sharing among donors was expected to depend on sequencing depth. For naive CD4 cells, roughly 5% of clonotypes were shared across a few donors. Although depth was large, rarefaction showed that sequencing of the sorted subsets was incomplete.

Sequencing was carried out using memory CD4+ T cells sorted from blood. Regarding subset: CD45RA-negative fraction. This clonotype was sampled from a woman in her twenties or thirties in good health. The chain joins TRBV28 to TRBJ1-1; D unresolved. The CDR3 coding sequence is TGTGCCAGCAGTGTACACACCATGAACACTGAAGCTTTCTTT. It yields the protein CASSVHTMNTEAFF. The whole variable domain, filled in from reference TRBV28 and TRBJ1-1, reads DVKVTQSSRYLVKRTGEKVFLECVQDMDHENMFWYRQDPGLGLRLIYFSYDVKMKEKGDIPEGYSVSREKKERFSLILESASTNQTSMYLCASSVHTMNTEAFFGQGTRLTVV.